Below, one T cell receptor (beta chain) is given with its context. Its cognate antigen is unknown. Depth targeted 1 in 200,000 to 1 in 1 million T cells, averaging around 10x coverage per clonotype. TCRdb keeps only in-frame clones here, not all; method: immunoSEQ multiplex PCR. Of around 40,000 clones in the sample, around 75% were seen once. This record comes from a study of cytotoxic CD8 clonotypes in ibrutinib-treated CLL. Study conclusions and caveats: Relative to age-matched healthy donors, clonality at baseline was higher, and it tracked circulating CD8+ T-cell counts.

Trimming stripped 6 bases from V and 7 bases from J, with 7 bases between. This CDR3 region has 12 residues. The germline V gene encodes CDR1 SNHLY and CDR2 FYNNEI. The sequencing used PBMCs, collected at disease progression, from a patient treated with ibrutinib. This rearrangement joins TRBV2 to TRBJ1-6; D is unresolved. This receptor was taken from a human donor with chronic lymphocytic leukemia. CDR3 nucleotide sequence: TGTGCCAGCAGACAGAGAAATTCACCCCTCCACTTT. Translation gives CASRQRNSPLHF.